Listed below are T cell receptor beta chains from one sample, sequenced in a study of T cells expressing NK-cell markers. TCRdb re-analyzed the 5' RACE reads; it lists each CDR3 protein once, without DNA. The sample shows about 540,000 distinct CDR3 sequences, and approximately 3.6% sits with its ten largest clones. Sequencing used blood T cells: a sorted CD56 or NKG2C T cell subset, CD4+ or CD8+ T cells, or bulk PBMC T cells (not recorded which). The receptors were sampled from a man aged 18 to 30 in good health. Each CDR3 is given with its conserved first and last residue.

TRBV5-1	TRBJ2-7	CASTQEASRGEQYF
TRBV29-1	TRBJ2-3	CSVEGGIGNTDTQYF
TRBV12-3/TRBV12-4	TRBJ2-5	CASIPGRKYQETQYF
TRBV20-1	TRBJ2-1	CSARDLVGTSGNNEQFF
TRBV10-3	TRBJ2-5	CAISDQPGQGTEETQYF
TRBV7-9	TRBJ1-1	CASSFPQGAVNMNTEAFF
TRBV7-2	TRBJ1-1	CASSLRGLPAEAFF
TRBV7-2	TRBJ2-7	CASTVVGGLSAWEQYF
TRBV20-1	TRBJ2-7	CSAPPWGLAGHRDEQYF
TRBV3-1	TRBJ2-1	CASSQGSRVIYNEQFF
TRBV28	TRBJ1-2	CASSPQGAYGYTF
TRBV4-2	TRBJ2-3	CASSLVVPSTDTQYF
TRBV20-1	TRBJ2-5	CSGGTPSTTQYF
TRBV5-1	TRBJ2-3	CASSSVGTGVTDTQYF
TRBV29-1	TRBJ2-3	CSAQPPGLDSYTQYF
TRBV5-1	TRBJ1-1	CASTRGYRAEAFF
TRBV24-1	TRBJ1-2	CATSGDRGESFGGYTF
TRBV28	TRBJ2-7	CASSLIGSQYEQYF
TRBV18	TRBJ2-2	CASSLDQTGELFF
TRBV24-1	TRBJ2-2	CATSDKAGETHGELFF
TRBV7-8	TRBJ2-1	CASSLDWASGRGGEQFF
TRBV6-6	TRBJ2-5	CASSGPRQTQYF
TRBV7-9	TRBJ2-5	CASVFTAGVQETQYF
TRBV12-3/TRBV12-4	TRBJ1-1	CASSFWIQEYMNTEAFF
TRBV5-5	TRBJ1-1	CASSFEPTPMNTEAFF
TRBV20-1	TRBJ1-5	CSARSIGNQPQHF
TRBV6-5	TRBJ2-3	CASSSLAGGADTQYF
TRBV20-1	TRBJ2-7	CSATLQQVVHEQYF
TRBV28	TRBJ2-5	CASSGQGRRRLETQYF
TRBV7-6	TRBJ2-2	CASSLGDRGVGELFF
TRBV20-1	TRBJ2-5	CSSPEQRTQYF
TRBV29-1	TRBJ2-7	CSVEGGAEQYF
TRBV29-1	TRBJ2-7	CSVVGLAGGPHEQYF
TRBV12-3/TRBV12-4	TRBJ2-5	CASSGGWGAETQYF
TRBV7-9	TRBJ1-1	CASKWGEETEAFF
TRBV19	TRBJ2-2	CASRTPGTGELFF
TRBV24-1	TRBJ2-1	CATRLGEDNEQFF
TRBV7-3	TRBJ2-2	CASSFFSGGNTGELFF
TRBV19	TRBJ2-1	CASRAGGWDGEQFF
TRBV20-1	TRBJ2-7	CSARDRVGLEFHEQYF
TRBV10-3	TRBJ1-2	CASKAGMDGYTF